This TCR beta chain emerged from a study of T cell clusters in autoimmune cytopenias. Germline V gives CDR1 LNHDA, CDR2 SQIVND (reference sequence). This CDR3 region has 11 residues. TRB amplification used roughly 250 ng of peripheral blood genomic DNA. This clonotype counts as medium-sized by frequency. Its antigen is still unknown. Overall study results and limits: Clustering suggested that physiological T cell clusters were missing in primary autoimmune cytopenia patients. No experiment has yet validated the function of the T cell clusters defined in silico. TRB repertoire shifts in secondary cytopenia and chronic lymphocytic leukemia mostly reflected lymphoma, not autoimmunity.

One tube held mixed TRB-A and TRB-B primer pools for touch-down PCR. TCRdb re-called the multiplex PCR reads and shows each CDR3 protein once, DNA omitted. Its table records fewer than 3,000 distinct CDR3 sequences. The TCR was taken from a human donor with an autoimmune cytopenia, with autoimmune hepatitis or in good health (not recorded which). The chain recombines TRBV19 with TRBJ1-2. Sequencing was carried out using peripheral blood. The CDR3 protein is CASRDNYGYTF.